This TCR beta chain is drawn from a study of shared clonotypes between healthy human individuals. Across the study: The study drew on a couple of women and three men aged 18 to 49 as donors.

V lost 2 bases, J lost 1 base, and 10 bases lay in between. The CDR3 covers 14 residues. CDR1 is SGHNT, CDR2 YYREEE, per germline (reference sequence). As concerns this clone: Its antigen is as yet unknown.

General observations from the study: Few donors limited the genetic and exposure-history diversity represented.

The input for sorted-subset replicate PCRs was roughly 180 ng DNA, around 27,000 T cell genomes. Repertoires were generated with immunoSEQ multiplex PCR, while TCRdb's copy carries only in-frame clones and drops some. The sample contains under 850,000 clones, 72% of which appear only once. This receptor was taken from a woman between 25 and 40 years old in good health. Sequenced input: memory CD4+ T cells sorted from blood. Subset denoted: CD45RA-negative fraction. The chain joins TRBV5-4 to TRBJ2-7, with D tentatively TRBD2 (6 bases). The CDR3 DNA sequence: TGTGCCAGCAGCTTTGGCGGGAAATCCTACGAGCAGTACTTC. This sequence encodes CASSFGGKSYEQYF.